Sequencing of this T cell receptor (beta chain) was carried out in a study of shared clonotypes between healthy human individuals. The CDR3 runs to 16 residues. Looked up from germline, CDR1 is MNHEY and CDR2 is SMNVEV (reference sequence). Trimming took 4 bases from V and 4 from J, leaving 19 bases between them. The assay was immunoSEQ multiplex PCR, and TCRdb's table has in-frame clones only and misses some. Of more than 1 million clones listed, about 80% are singletons. The rearrangement links TRBV27 to TRBJ1-2; D uncertain. Sequenced material: memory CD4+ T cells from PBMCs. Sample subset: CD45RA-negative fraction. This receptor was identified in a man between 18 and 35 years old in good health. Some clones in this sample may be carry-over from other donors' samples. CDR3 bases: TGTGCCAGCAGTTCCACCCTACGCCGGGCGTTCTATGGCTACACCTTC. Protein product: CASSSTLRRAFYGYTF.